The present TCR beta chain was sequenced within a study of blood T cell repertoires in COVID-19 (dated by TCRdb to about 2020). General notes on the study: Collaborator samples came from the United States, Italy and Spain and covered acute and convalescent phases of COVID-19. The prospective study material was composed of cDNA or gDNA derived from T cells, B-cell-depleted T cells, or PBMCs. The dataset comprised deeply sampled blood TCRbeta repertoires from subjects exposed to, actively infected with, or recovered from COVID-19. The repertoires were released in a freely available public database meant as a resource for research on the immune response to SARS-CoV-2. The samples were drawn from the first 160 participants of the ongoing ImmuneRACE study and from 1,254 subjects provided by 6 global collaborators. Nearly every sample came with metadata listing a de-identified subject ID, COVID-19 status, age in years and sex. Where available, HLA class I and class II types were taken from metadata supplied by the sample provider and were not determined by assay-based typing. The research as a whole found: How much clinical and demographic metadata was included differed by source and by participant, and the metadata was provided uncurated.

Another Seattle source contributed samples from volunteer blood donors who had recovered from COVID-19. Whole blood was collected in K2EDTA tubes by collaborating institutions according to the institutions' own protocols. For TCRbeta analysis, collaborator samples were shipped as frozen whole blood, as isolated PBMCs, or as DNA extracted from either sample type. TCRbeta CDR3 regions were amplified from genomic DNA using the immunoSEQ Assay, a bias-controlled multiplex PCR. In the authors' own workflow: Nucleated cell counts per sample were estimated from amplification of reference gene primers within the assay. To quantify the absolute abundance of each unique TCRbeta CDR3 rearrangement, sequence reads were collapsed and filtered. Productive Simpson clonality was computed per sample as the square root of Simpson's diversity index over productive rearrangements. Held by TCRdb, this immuneACCESS table contains in-frame sequences only and omits some clones. Under half of the omission traces to an unresolved V gene where checked; the cause of the rest is unknown. The V and J calls and clone size come from that table; D and trimming were worked out from the DNA. The table for this sample lists around 140,000 clones; about four fifths of them were counted only once. The top ten hold approximately 3.6% of the sample.

As regards this clone: No antigen is known for it. No quality values exist for individual bases; no much larger clone is one base distant.

Here V drops 5 bases and J drops 3 bases, and the junction holds 1 base not matched to any gene. The germline V gene yields SGHRS for CDR1 and YFSETQ for CDR2. Taken from cysteine to phenylalanine, the CDR3 has 14 residues. Only the CDR3 DNA stays, 42 bases, in frame from base 1. Recombination connected TRBV5-1 to TRBJ2-1; TRBD2 fits 11 bases in the junction. Input material: peripheral blood. This receptor was taken from a man aged 70 or older who had recovered from COVID-19. In nucleotides, the sequence is TGCGCCAGCAGGACTAGCGGGGTCTACAATGAGCAGTTCTTC. Translated, it gives CASRTSGVYNEQFF.